This T cell receptor (beta chain) emerged from a study of blood T cells in healthy people across ages. Study-level information: Using template switching, researchers captured about one barcoded beta molecule for each two T cells.

J lost 4 bases, V lost 0 bases, and 4 bases had no gene match. Germline V lookup: CDR1 DFQATT, CDR2 SNEGSKA (reference sequence). The CDR3 is 15 amino acids. Overall study findings and caveats: A roughly linear fall in TCR beta diversity per million T cells was seen with increasing age. Total diversity from one million sequenced T cells was likely underestimated.

A note on this clonotype: No antigen is known for it.

Together with a sample-barcoded 5' primer, a J-beta primer mix was included in a second PCR lasting roughly 6 to 12 cycles. Carrying 12 random nucleotides, a template-switch adaptor labeled each individual cDNA molecule. TCRdb processed the 5' RACE reads anew with MiXCR; each CDR3 protein has one entry. The top ten hold 7.7% of the sample, which has some 1.7 million distinct CDR3 sequences, approximately 28% seen once. The sequenced sample was blood. This TCR was sampled from a woman aged 25 to 39 in good health. The chain links TRBV20-1 to TRBJ2-3, with 10 bases aligning to TRBD2. The CDR3 here is CSARDTSGTPDTQYF. The CDR3, as DNA: TGCAGTGCTAGAGATACTAGCGGGACACCAGATACGCAGTATTTT.